This TCR beta chain derives from a study of T cells in Graves' hyperthyroidism and ophthalmopathy. Turning to the study itself: Once the initial diagnosis was made, peripheral blood was obtained before any treatment.

Germline CDR1 is DFQATT and CDR2 is SNEGSKA (reference sequence). The CDR3 is 13 amino acids. V was pared by 4 bases and J by 2 bases, with 12 bases between. Amplified TCR beta CDR3 regions came from RNA transcripts. The TCR CDR3 first-round RT-PCR relied on the HTBI primer set. Using its own MiXCR run on the multiplex PCR reads, TCRdb lists one record per CDR3 protein. The table lists about 270,000 distinct CDR3 sequences, more than 20% of them singletons. Many counts were recorded for this clonotype. This chain uses TRBV20-1 with TRBJ2-7; tentatively, D is TRBD1 or TRBD2 (5 bases each). Sequencing used blood. The clonotype originates from a middle-aged woman with Graves' ophthalmopathy. CDR3 residues: CSAKAGAAYEQYF. CDR3 in DNA: TGCAGTGCTAAAGCCGGGGCCGCCTACGAGCAGTACTTC.